Here is one T cell receptor (beta chain) with its context. What it binds is not known. At one end, the junction sequence differs from germline, possibly due to a read error. None of the donors, who were healthy HIV-negative adults, had recently had acute infections or vaccinations. The study separated CD4+ cells into CD45RA+ naive and CD45RA-negative memory subsets. This table comes from immunoSEQ multiplex PCR, and its TCRdb copy is limited to in-frame clones, with some not included. The table shows roughly 2.2 million clones, with 93% occurring only once. The data were obtained in a study of shared clonotypes between healthy human individuals. Study-wide background: Donors, aged 18 to 49, were a couple of women and three men.

The CDR3 runs to 15 residues. CDR1 is LNHDA and CDR2 is SQIVND in the germline V gene (reference sequence). Study-wide findings and caveats: Clonotypes which were not shared had lower generation probabilities than clonotypes that all four donors shared.

The TCR was taken from a young man in good health. Some clones in this sample may be carry-over from other donors' samples. The genes are TRBV19 and TRBJ1-3; D is undetermined. Sequenced sample: naive CD4+ T cells from PBMCs. The subset here: CD45RA+ positively selected. CDR3 bases: TGTGCCAGTAGTAGGAACCGGGCCCAAGGAAGCACCATATATTTT. It yields the protein CASSRNRAQGSTIYF.